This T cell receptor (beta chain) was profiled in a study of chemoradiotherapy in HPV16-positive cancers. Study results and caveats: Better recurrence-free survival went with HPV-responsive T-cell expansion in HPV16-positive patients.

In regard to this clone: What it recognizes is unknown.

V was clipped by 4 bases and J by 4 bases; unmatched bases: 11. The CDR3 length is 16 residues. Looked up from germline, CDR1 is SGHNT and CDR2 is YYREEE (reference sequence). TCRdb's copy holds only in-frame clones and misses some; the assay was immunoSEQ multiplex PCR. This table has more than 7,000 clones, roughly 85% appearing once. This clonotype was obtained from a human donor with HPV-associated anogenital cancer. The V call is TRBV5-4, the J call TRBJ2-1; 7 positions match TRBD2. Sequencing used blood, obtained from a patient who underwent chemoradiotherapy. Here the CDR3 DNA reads TGTGCCAGCAGCCCCGGCGGGGGAGAGGGGTACAATGAGCAGTTCTTC. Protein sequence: CASSPGGGEGYNEQFF.